Listed below are T cell receptor beta chains from one sample, sequenced in a study of T-cell reconstitution after alpha-beta-depleted transplantation in children. TCRdb passed the PCR reads through MiXCR, listing each CDR3 protein once. The sample gives about 610,000 distinct CDR3 sequences, roughly a tenth of which show up once; about 4.2% is in the top ten. The specimen comprised PBMCs from the stem cell graft donor, sampled from the stem cell graft. The source is a human donor who donated a stem cell graft to a child with acute myeloid leukemia. Both conserved end residues are part of each CDR3. The order of the fields is J gene, D gene, V gene, clone size, CDR3 DNA, CDR3 protein. The D gene is left open where the match is weak. Clone size is not always given. Where it is, it says once, few, many or a class for expanded clones.

>TRBJ1-2|TRBD1|TRBV6-5|few
TGTGCCAGCAGTTTACGACAGGGACCAAACTATGGCTACACCTTC
CASSLRQGPNYGYTF
>TRBJ2-4|NA|TRBV7-6|many
TGTGCCAGCAGCTTAGGTGGTGCCAAAAACATTCAGTACTTC
CASSLGGAKNIQYF
>TRBJ1-2|NA|TRBV7-2|NA
TGTGCCAGCAGCTTAGATGTGGGCGGCTACACCTTC
CASSLDVGGYTF
>TRBJ1-5|TRBD1|TRBV12-3/TRBV12-4|NA
TGTGCCAGCAGTCTAATCGGGACAGGGACGAATCAGCCCCAGCATTTT
CASSLIGTGTNQPQHF
>TRBJ1-1|NA|TRBV4-1|NA
TGCGCCAGCAGCCCGGCCCCGACAGAGAACACTGAAGCTTTCTTT
CASSPAPTENTEAFF
>TRBJ2-2|NA|TRBV4-3|NA
TGCGCCAGCAGCCAAGAAAGGGGAGTCACCACCGGGGAGCTGTTTTTT
CASSQERGVTTGELFF
>TRBJ2-7|NA|TRBV5-1|many
TGCGCCAGCAGCTTGGCAGCAGGGGTGCGGAGGGAGCAGTACTTC
CASSLAAGVRREQYF
>TRBJ2-7|NA|TRBV4-3|few
TGCGCCAGCAGCCAAGGCGTTCAGGGGGGCGAGCAGTACTTC
CASSQGVQGGEQYF
>TRBJ2-7|TRBD2|TRBV12-3/TRBV12-4|NA
TGTGCCAGCAGACGGGACTACAACGAGCAGTACTTC
CASRRDYNEQYF
>TRBJ2-1|TRBD2|TRBV12-3/TRBV12-4|NA
TGTGCCAGCAGTGGGGGGAGACTAGCGGGGGATGGTCGGTACAATGAGCAGTTCTTC
CASSGGRLAGDGRYNEQFF
>TRBJ2-1|NA|TRBV4-2|many
TGTGCCAGCCACCTTTCCAGCTCCTACAATGAGCAGTTCTTC
CASHLSSSYNEQFF
>TRBJ2-1|NA|TRBV7-2|NA
TGTGCCAGCAGTTCGAGGGGAGGTCCTACCTACAATGAGCAGTTCTTC
CASSSRGGPTYNEQFF
>TRBJ1-4|TRBD1|TRBV7-3|once
TGTGCCAGCAGCTTAATCCCGGGGGACAGCTACGAAAAACTGTTTTTT
CASSLIPGDSYEKLFF
>TRBJ1-1|NA|TRBV7-2|many
TGTGCCAGCAGCTTAAACAGGTTGAACACTGAAGCTTTCTTT
CASSLNRLNTEAFF
>TRBJ2-4|TRBD2|TRBV28|many
TGTGCCAGCATCTTAGCGGGGACAAACATTCAGTACTTC
CASILAGTNIQYF
>TRBJ2-7|NA|TRBV12-3/TRBV12-4|NA
TGTGCCAGCATGGTTGTGGGGACCTACGAGCAGTACTTC
CASMVVGTYEQYF
>TRBJ2-5|NA|TRBV9|NA
TGTGCCAGCAGCCTCGCAGGGGGTAGCGGGACGGAAGAGACCCAGTACTTC
CASSLAGGSGTEETQYF
>TRBJ1-1|NA|TRBV7-9|few
TGTGCCAGCAGCGCCACCCGAGGCTGGGAGGGGAACACTGAAGCTTTCTTT
CASSATRGWEGNTEAFF
>TRBJ2-5|TRBD1|TRBV7-9|many
TGTGCCAGCAGCTATGGACAGGGATTAAGCCCCTTC
CASSYGQGLSPF
>TRBJ2-3|TRBD2|TRBV5-1|NA
TGCGCCAGCACTAGCGGGAGGACCCTGCTCACAGATACGCAGTATTTT
CASTSGRTLLTDTQYF
>TRBJ1-4|NA|TRBV6-5|many
TGTGCCAGCAGGACCGGGCAGGGAATTGAAAAACTGTTTTTT
CASRTGQGIEKLFF
>TRBJ2-5|NA|TRBV3-1|many
TGTGCCAGCAGCCAGGGAGAGACCCAGTACTTC
CASSQGETQYF
>TRBJ2-5|TRBD2|TRBV29-1|NA
TGCAGCGTTTGTGGGACTAGCGGGAAAATTCCAGAGACCCAGTACTTC
CSVCGTSGKIPETQYF
>TRBJ2-1|TRBD2|TRBV2|NA
TGTGCCAGCAGTGATTTACTACTAGCGGGCAGGTATTACAATGAGCAGTTCTTC
CASSDLLLAGRYYNEQFF
>TRBJ2-1|NA|TRBV5-1|NA
TGCGCCAGCAGCTTGGGGGTAGCGGATGAGCAGTTCTTC
CASSLGVADEQFF
>TRBJ2-1|NA|TRBV5-6|few
TGTGCCAGCAGCTTACAGCATTACAATGAGCAGTTCTTC
CASSLQHYNEQFF
>TRBJ2-1|NA|TRBV27|NA
TGTGCCAGCAGACTCCTTGTGATGGATGAGCAGTTCTTC
CASRLLVMDEQFF
>TRBJ2-7|TRBD2|TRBV30|NA
TGTGCCTGGAGTGTTGACCCGGGAGGGGCCGGCGAGCAGTACTTC
CAWSVDPGGAGEQYF
>TRBJ1-2|NA|TRBV28|NA
TGTGCCAGCAGTTTATTCCCGAACCACTATGGCTACACCTTC
CASSLFPNHYGYTF
>TRBJ1-1|NA|TRBV5-1|few
TGCGCCAGCAGCTTAAGGCAGGGGACCACTGAAGCTTTCTTT
CASSLRQGTTEAFF
>TRBJ2-7|NA|TRBV6-1|NA
TGTGCCAGCAGCGCAGGAGGGGATCGGTACGAGCAGTACTTC
CASSAGGDRYEQYF
>TRBJ2-1|NA|TRBV15|few
TGTGCCACCAGCAGAGAGGCCCCGCGGGGTAGGAATGAGCAGTTCTTC
CATSREAPRGRNEQFF
>TRBJ2-5|NA|TRBV11-1|NA
TGTGCCAGCAGCACCCAGGGCAGGTTCCGAGAGACCCAGTACTTC
CASSTQGRFRETQYF
>TRBJ2-6|NA|TRBV24-1|few
TGTGCCACCAGTCCCGGGGCCAACGTCCTGACTTTC
CATSPGANVLTF
>TRBJ2-2|TRBD1|TRBV9|few
TGTGCCAGCAGCGCGCGACAGGGAGACACCGGGGAGCTGTTTTTT
CASSARQGDTGELFF